This T cell receptor (beta chain) originates from a study of CD8 T cells in Susac syndrome. The CDR3 covers 15 residues. Looked up from germline, CDR1 is LNHNV and CDR2 is YYDKDF (reference sequence). V shed 0 bases and J 7 bases; nucleotides not matched to a gene: 2. Random hexamers were used to reverse transcribe the RNA input (about 0.5 to 1 ug). TCRdb re-derived calls from the immunoSEQ multiplex PCR reads in MiXCR, one entry per CDR3 protein. The data show fewer than 150,000 distinct CDR3 sequences, with 94% seen just once and approximately 0.27% held by the top ten. The sequence derives from a human donor in good health. Sequencing was carried out using CD8+ T cells from PBMCs. The V gene is TRBV15, the J gene TRBJ2-1; 11 nucleotides align to TRBD2. The CDR3 sequence: CATSRDRLAGNEQFF. In nucleotides, the CDR3 is TGTGCCACCAGCAGAGATCGACTAGCGGGGAATGAGCAGTTCTTC.